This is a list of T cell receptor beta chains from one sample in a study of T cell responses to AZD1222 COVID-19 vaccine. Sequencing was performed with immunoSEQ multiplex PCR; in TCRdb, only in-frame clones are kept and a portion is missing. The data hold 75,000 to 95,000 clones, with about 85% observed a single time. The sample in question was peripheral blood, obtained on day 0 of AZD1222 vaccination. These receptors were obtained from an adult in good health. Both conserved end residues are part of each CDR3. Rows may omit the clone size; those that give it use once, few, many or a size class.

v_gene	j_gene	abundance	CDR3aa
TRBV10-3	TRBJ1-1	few	CAISDPPQGAPEAFF
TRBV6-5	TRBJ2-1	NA	CASFSPGGDEQFF
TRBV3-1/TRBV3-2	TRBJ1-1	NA	CASSRSLGSPEAFF
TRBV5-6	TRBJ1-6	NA	CASSLGAGNSPLHF
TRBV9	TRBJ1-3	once	CASSATGSGNTIYF
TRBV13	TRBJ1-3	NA	CASSPLSGNTIYF
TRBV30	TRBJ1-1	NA	CAWGRGIDTEAFF
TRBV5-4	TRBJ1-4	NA	CASSLGGFNEKLFF
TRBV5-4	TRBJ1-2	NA	CASSLEQGRLYGYTF
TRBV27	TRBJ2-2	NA	CASTLGWRGGHGELFF
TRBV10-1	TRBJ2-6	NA	CASSDGGFETSGANVLTF
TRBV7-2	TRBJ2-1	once	CASSVRGGANEQFF
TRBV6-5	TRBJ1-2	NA	CASRETGADGYTF
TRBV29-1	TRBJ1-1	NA	CSVAGGRGLGEAFF
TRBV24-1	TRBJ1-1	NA	CATSDLQPTAREMDTEAFF
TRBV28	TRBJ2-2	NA	CATRGAPGELFF
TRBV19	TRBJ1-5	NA	CASSIKDLSNQPQHF
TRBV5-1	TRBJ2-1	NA	CASSLLGLGSYNEQFF
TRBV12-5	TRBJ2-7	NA	CASGSLRGGEQYF
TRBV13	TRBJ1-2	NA	CASSLAETEFYGYTF
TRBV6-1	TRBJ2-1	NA	CASSEGPGLDNEQFF
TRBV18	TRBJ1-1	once	CASSPSYGAAGLAEAFF
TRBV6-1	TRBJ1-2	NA	CASSEPERYGYTF
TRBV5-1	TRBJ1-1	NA	CASSLKAGGRGTEAFF
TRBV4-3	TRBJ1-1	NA	CASSPQPGGAGNTEAFF
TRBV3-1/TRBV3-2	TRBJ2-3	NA	CASSSGLAGGIVTDTQYF
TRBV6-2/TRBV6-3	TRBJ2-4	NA	CASSPGGGNIQYF
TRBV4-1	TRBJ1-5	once	CASSQNQGRNQPQHF
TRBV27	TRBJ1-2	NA	CASFPGGSYGYTF
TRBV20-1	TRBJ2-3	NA	CSASKQLETDTQYF
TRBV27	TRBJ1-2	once	CASSPGTNGYTF
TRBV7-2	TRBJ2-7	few	CASSYLGGGIPYEQYF
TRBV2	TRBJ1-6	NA	CASSDHGSPLHF
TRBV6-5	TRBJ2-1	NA	CASRQGSNEQFF
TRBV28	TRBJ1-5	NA	CASSTGQGGFGNQPQHF
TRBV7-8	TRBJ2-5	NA	CASSLYRLAGAGRQETQYF
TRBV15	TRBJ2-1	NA	CATSSTSGGRDNEQFF